This record concerns one TCR beta chain sequence. Its matching antigen is unknown. The data stem from a study of cytomegalovirus exposure and HLA in healthy donors. The wider study: The roughly 670 first-cohort repertoires shared a platform with the 120 validation repertoires, as reported in a later analysis. Regarding the study as a whole: Among TCR sequences, most were rare, though some public TCRs appeared in many donors.

Some clones are missing from TCRdb's copy, which holds only in-frame ones; the method was immunoSEQ multiplex PCR. The sample carries roughly 300,000 clones, roughly 87% recorded once. V trimming: 0 bases; J trimming: 2 bases; junction bases outside the gene matches: 1. Per the germline V gene, CDR1 is SGHRS and CDR2 is YFSETQ. The CDR3 runs to 15 residues. Specimen: PBMCs. The TCR comes from a woman in her twenties or thirties in good health and CMV-seropositive. The V and J genes are TRBV5-1 and TRBJ2-7; 11 bases agree with TRBD2. The chain's CDR3 is CASSLASGGTYEQYF. For the CDR3, the DNA is TGCGCCAGCAGCTTGGCTAGCGGGGGGACCTACGAGCAGTACTTC.